This TCR beta chain was documented in a study of T cells in Graves' hyperthyroidism and ophthalmopathy. The blood sample was taken at first hyperthyroidism diagnosis, before any ophthalmopathy symptoms. Out of approximately 10 ml of fresh peripheral blood came the PBMCs. What was amplified from RNA transcripts were TCR beta CDR3 regions. The primer set for the first-round RT-PCR of the TCR CDR3 was HTBI. In TCRdb, the multiplex PCR reads were re-called with MiXCR into one record per CDR3 protein. The data show over 250,000 distinct CDR3 sequences, around a quarter seen once. This clonotype was seen at least ten times. The receptor was isolated from a man aged 35-49 years with Graves' hyperthyroidism that later progressed to Graves' ophthalmopathy. Source material: blood.

The CDR3 DNA is TGTGCCAGCAGCCCGACAGGCGGACGGGGCTACGAGCAGTACTTC. It encodes CASSPTGGRGYEQYF. The chain is built from TRBV7-3 and TRBJ2-7, with D possibly being TRBD1 (6 bases). V lost 5 bases and J lost 3, with 17 bases in between. From germline, CDR1 is SGHTA and CDR2 FQGTGA. This CDR3 spans 15 amino acids.